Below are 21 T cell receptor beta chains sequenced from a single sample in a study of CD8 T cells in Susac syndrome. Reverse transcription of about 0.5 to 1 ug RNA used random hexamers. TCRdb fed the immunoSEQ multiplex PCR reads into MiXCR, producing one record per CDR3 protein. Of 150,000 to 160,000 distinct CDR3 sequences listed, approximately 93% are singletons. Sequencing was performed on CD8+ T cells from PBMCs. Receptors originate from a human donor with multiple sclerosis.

The CDR3 spells CASSSGAGQGRFSYTF. CDR3 nucleotide sequence: TGTGCCAGCAGTTCGGGTGCGGGACAGGGAAGGTTCTCCTACACCTTC. The gene calls are TRBV28 and TRBJ1-2; 9 positions agree with TRBD1. The CDR3 extends over 16 amino acids. CDR1 is MDHEN and CDR2 is SYDVKM in the germline V gene. Trimming took 4 bases from V and 10 from J; bases not matched to a gene: 16.

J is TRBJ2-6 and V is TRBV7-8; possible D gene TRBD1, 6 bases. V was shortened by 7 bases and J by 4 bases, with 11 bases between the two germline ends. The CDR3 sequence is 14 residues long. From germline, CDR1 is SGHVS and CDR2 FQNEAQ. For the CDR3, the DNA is TGTGCCAGCACGACAGGTTTGGGGGCCAACGTCCTGACTTTC. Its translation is CASTTGLGANVLTF.

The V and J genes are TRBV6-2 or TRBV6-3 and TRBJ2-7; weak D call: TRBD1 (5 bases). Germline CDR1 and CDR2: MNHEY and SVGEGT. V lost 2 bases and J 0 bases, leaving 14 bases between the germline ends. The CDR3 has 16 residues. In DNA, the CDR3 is TGTGCCAGCAGTTACCCCGAGGACATTTACTCCTACGAGCAGTACTTC. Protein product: CASSYPEDIYSYEQYF.

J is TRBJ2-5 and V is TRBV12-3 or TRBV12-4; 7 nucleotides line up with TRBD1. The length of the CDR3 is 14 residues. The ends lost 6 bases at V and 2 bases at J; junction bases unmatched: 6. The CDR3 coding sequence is TGTGCCAGCAGGCCCGGGACAGAACAAGAGACCCAGTACTTC. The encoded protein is CASRPGTEQETQYF.

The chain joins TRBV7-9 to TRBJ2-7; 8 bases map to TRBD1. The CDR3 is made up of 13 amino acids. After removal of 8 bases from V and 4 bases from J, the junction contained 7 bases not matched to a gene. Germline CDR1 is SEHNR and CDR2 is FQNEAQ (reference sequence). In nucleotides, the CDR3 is TGTGCCAGCCGACAGGGGACAGAATACGAGCAGTACTTC. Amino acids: CASRQGTEYEQYF.

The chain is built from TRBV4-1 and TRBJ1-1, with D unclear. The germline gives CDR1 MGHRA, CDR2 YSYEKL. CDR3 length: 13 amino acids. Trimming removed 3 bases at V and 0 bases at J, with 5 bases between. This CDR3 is CASSQRMNTEAFF. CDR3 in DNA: TGCGCCAGCAGCCAGAGGATGAACACTGAAGCTTTCTTT.

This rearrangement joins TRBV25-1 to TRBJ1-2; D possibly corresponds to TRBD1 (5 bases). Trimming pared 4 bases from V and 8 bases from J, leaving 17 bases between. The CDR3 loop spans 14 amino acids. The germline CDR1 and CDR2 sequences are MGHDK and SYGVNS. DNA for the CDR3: TGTGCCAGCAGTGGGGAGGGGTATTCGGGCGGCTACACCTTC. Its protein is CASSGEGYSGGYTF.

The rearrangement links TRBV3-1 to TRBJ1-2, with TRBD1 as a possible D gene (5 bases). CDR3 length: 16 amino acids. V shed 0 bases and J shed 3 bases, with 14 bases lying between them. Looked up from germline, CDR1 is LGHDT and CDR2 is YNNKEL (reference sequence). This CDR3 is CASSQDLGPHDYGYTF. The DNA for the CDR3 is TGTGCCAGCAGCCAAGATCTGGGACCCCATGACTATGGCTACACCTTC.

The DNA of the CDR3 is TGTGCCAGCTCACCATATAAGGGACAGAGGGCCTACGAGCAGTACTTC. Protein product: CASSPYKGQRAYEQYF. The V call is TRBV18, the J call TRBJ2-7; 7 bases are shared with TRBD1. This CDR3 spans 16 amino acids. V gave up 2 bases and J gave up 2 bases; unmatched junction bases: 9. CDR1 is KGHSH, CDR2 LQKENI, per germline.

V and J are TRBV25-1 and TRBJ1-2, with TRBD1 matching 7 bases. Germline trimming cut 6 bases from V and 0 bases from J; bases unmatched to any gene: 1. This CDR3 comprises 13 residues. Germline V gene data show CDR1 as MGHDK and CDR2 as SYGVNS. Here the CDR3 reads CASRGQANYGYTF. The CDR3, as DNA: TGTGCCAGCAGAGGACAGGCTAACTATGGCTACACCTTC.

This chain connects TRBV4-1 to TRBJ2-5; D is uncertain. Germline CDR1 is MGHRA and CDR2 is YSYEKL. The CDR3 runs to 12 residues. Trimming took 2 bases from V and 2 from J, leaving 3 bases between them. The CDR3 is CASSQRQETQYF. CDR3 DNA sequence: TGCGCCAGCAGCCAACGACAAGAGACCCAGTACTTC.

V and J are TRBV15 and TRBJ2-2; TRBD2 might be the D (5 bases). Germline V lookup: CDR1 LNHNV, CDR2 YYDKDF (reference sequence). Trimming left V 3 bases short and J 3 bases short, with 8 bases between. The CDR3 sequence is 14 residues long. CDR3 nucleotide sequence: TGTGCCACCAGCAGCGGGGTCGACACCGGGGAGCTGTTTTTT. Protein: CATSSGVDTGELFF.

The CDR3, as DNA: TGTGCCAGCAGCTTAAGGGAGGTGGGGCCGAATGAGCAGTTCTTC. It specifies CASSLREVGPNEQFF. This chain uses TRBV7-2 with TRBJ2-1, with a tentative D call TRBD2 (6 bases). The CDR3 sequence is 15 residues long. CDR1 is SGHTA and CDR2 is FQGNSA in the germline V gene. V was cut by 2 bases and J by 7 bases, with 15 bases left in between.

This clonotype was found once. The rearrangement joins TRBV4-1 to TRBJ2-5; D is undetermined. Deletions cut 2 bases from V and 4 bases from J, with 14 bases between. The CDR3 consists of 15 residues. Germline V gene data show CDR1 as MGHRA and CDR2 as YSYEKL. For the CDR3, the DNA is TGCGCCAGCAGCCAAAGAGACCGATTTGGAGAGACCCAGTACTTC. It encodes CASSQRDRFGETQYF.

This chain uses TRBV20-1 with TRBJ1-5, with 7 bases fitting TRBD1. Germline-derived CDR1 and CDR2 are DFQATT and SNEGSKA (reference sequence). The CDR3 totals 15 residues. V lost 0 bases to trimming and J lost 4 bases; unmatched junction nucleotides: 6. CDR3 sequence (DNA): TGCAGTGCTAGAGACCCACAGGGGCCTAATCAGCCCCAGCATTTT. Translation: CSARDPQGPNQPQHF.

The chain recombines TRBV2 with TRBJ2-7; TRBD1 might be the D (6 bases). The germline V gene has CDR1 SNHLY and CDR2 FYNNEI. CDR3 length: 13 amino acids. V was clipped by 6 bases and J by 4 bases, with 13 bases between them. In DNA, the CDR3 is TGTGCCAGCAGGGGCAGGGGCCCATACGAGCAGTACTTC. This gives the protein CASRGRGPYEQYF.

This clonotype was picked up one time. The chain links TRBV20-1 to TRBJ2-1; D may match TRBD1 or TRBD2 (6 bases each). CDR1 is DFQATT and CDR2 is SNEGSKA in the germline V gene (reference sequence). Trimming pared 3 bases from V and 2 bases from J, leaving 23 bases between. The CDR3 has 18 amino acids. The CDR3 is CSARDPSPGGRTYNEQFF. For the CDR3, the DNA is TGCAGTGCTAGGGACCCCTCCCCCGGGGGCCGCACCTACAATGAGCAGTTCTTC.

The chain's CDR3 is CASRLGGKTQYF. The CDR3 DNA reads TGTGCCAGCAGGCTAGGGGGGAAGACCCAGTACTTC. The chain employs TRBV3-1 and TRBJ2-5; either TRBD1 or TRBD2 may fit D (6 bases each). V lost 6 bases, J lost 6 bases, and 11 bases lay in between. This CDR3 is 12 amino acids long. CDR1 is LGHDT, CDR2 YNNKEL, per germline (reference sequence).

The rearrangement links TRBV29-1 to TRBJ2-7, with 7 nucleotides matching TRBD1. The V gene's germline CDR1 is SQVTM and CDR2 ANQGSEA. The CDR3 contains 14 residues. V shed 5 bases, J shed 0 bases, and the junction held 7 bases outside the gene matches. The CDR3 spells CSVLTGAYSYEQYF. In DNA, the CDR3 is TGCAGCGTTTTAACAGGGGCCTACTCCTACGAGCAGTACTTC.

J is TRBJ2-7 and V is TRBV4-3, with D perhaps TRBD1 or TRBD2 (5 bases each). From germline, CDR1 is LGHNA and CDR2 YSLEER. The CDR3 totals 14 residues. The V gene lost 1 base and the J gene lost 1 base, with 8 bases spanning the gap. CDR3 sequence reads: CASSQVEGSYEQYF. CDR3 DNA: TGCGCCAGCAGCCAAGTAGAGGGGTCCTACGAGCAGTACTTC.

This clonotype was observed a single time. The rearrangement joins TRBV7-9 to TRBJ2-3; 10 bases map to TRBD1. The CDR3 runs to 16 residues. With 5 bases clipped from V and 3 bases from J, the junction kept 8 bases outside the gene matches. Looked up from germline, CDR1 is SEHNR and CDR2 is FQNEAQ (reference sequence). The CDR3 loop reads CASSHHRDRGTDTQYF. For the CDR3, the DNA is TGTGCCAGCAGCCACCACCGGGACAGGGGTACAGATACGCAGTATTTT.